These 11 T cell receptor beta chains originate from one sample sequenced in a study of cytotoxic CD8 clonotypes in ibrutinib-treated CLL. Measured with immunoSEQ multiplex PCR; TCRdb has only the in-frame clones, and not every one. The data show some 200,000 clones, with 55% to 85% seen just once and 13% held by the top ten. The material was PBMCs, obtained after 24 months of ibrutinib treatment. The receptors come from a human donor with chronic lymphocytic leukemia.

This CDR3 reads CASSSDPFLAGGGNEQFF. In DNA form, the CDR3 reads TGTGCCAGCAGCTCTGACCCCTTCCTAGCGGGAGGCGGCAATGAGCAGTTCTTC. The J gene is TRBJ2-1, the V gene TRBV5-4; 11 nucleotides line up with TRBD2. This CDR3 is built from 18 residues. The germline CDR1 and CDR2 sequences are SGHNT and YYREEE (reference sequence). J lost 6 bases, V lost 3 bases, and 14 bases had no gene match.

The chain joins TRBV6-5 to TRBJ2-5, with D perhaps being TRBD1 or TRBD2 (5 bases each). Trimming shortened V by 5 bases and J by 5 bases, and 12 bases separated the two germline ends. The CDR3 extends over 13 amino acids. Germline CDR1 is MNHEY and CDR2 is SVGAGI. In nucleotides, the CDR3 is TGTGCCAGCAGTCCCGGGGCTTTTGAGACCCAGTACTTC. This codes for CASSPGAFETQYF.

The CDR3 loop is CSAFHLDRGHLSGELFF. The CDR3 coding sequence is TGCAGCGCATTTCATCTTGACAGGGGGCATTTGTCCGGGGAGCTGTTTTTT. The genes are TRBV29-1 and TRBJ2-2; the match to TRBD1 covers 10 bases. Germline V gene data show CDR1 as SQVTM and CDR2 as ANQGSEA. Trimming took 7 bases from V and 6 from J; bases not matched to a gene: 17. CDR3 length: 17 residues.

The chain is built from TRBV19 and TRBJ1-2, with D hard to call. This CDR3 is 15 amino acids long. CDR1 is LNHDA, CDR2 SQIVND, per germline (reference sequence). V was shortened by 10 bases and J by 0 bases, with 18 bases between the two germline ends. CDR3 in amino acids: CATTYGPGSNYGYTF. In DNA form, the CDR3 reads TGTGCCACTACTTATGGGCCCGGATCTAACTATGGCTACACCTTC. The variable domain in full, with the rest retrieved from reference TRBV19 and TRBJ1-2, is DGGITQSPKYLFRKEGQNVTLSCEQNLNHDAMYWYRQDPGQGLRLIYYSQIVNDFQKGDIAEGYSVSREKKESFPLTVTSAQKNPTAFYLCATTYGPGSNYGYTFGSGTRLTVV.

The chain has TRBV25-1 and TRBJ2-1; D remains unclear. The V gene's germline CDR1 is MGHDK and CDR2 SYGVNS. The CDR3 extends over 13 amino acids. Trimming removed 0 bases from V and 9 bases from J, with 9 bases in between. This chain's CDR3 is CASSEYGRVEQFF. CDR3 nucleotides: TGTGCCAGCAGTGAATATGGTCGGGTTGAGCAGTTCTTC.

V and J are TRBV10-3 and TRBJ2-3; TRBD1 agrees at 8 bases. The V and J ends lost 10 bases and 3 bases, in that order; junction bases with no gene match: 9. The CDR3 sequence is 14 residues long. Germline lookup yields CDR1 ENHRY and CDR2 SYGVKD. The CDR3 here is CATAEQGETDTQYF. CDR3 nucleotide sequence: TGTGCCACGGCCGAACAGGGGGAAACAGATACGCAGTATTTT.

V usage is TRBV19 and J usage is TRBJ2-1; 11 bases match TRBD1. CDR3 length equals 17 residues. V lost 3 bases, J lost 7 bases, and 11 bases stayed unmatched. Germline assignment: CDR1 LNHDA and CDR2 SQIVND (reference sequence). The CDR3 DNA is TGTGCCAGTAGTATTGGGACAGGGGGGAATGAAGGGAATGAGCAGTTCTTC. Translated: CASSIGTGGNEGNEQFF.

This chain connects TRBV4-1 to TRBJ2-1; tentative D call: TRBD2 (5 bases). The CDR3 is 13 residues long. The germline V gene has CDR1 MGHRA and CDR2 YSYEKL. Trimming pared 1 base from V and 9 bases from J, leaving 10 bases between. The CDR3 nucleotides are TGCGCCAGCAGCCAAGTGAGGGATTCTGAGCAGTTCTTC. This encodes CASSQVRDSEQFF.

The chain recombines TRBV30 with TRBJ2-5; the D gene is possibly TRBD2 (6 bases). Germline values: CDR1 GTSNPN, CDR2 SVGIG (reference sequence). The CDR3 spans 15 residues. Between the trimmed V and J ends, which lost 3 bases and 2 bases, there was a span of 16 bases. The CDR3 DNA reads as TGTGCCTGGAGCATCATCGGCGGGAATCAAGAGACCCAGTACTTC. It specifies CAWSIIGGNQETQYF.

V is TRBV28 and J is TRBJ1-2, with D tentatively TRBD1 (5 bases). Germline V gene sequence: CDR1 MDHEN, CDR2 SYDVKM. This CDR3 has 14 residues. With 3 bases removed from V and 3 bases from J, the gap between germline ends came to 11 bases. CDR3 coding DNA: TGTGCCAGCAGTTTCGCACAGGCCCACTATGGCTACACCTTC. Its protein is CASSFAQAHYGYTF.

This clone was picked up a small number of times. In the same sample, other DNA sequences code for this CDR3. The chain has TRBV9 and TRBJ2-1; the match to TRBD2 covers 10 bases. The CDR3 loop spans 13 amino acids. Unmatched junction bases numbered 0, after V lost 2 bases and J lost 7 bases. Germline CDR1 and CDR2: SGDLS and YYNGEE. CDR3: CASSVGLANEQFF. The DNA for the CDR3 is TGTGCCAGCAGCGTGGGACTAGCGAATGAGCAGTTCTTC. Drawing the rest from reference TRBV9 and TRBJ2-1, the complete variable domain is DSGVTQTPKHLITATGQRVTLRCSPRSGDLSVYWYQQSLDQGLQFLIQYYNGEERAKGNILERFSAQQFPDLHSELNLSSLELGDSALYFCASSVGLANEQFFGPGTRLTVL.